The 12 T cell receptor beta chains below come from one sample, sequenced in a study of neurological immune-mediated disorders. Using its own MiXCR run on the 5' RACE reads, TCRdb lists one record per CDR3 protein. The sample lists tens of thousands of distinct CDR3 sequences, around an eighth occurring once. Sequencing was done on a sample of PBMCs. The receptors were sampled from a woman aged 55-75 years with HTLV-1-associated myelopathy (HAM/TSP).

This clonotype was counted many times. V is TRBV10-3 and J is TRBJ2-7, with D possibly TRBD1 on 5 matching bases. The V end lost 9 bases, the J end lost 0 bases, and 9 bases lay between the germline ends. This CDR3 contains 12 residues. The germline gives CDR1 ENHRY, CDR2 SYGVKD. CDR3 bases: TGTGCCATTTCACAGGTCTCCTACGAGCAGTACTTC. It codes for CAISQVSYEQYF.

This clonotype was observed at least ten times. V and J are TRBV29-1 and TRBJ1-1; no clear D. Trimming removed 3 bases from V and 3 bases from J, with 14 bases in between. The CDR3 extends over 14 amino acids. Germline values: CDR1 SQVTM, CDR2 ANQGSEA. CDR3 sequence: CSVDRTRGDTEAFF. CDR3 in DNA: TGCAGCGTTGATAGGACCCGCGGGGACACTGAAGCTTTCTTT.

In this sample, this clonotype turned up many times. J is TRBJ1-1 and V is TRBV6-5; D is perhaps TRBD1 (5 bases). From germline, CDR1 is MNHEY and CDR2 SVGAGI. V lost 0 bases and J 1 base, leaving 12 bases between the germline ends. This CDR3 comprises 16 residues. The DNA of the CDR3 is TGTGCCAGCAGTTACTCTTCAGGGTTTTCGAACACTGAAGCTTTCTTT. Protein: CASSYSSGFSNTEAFF.

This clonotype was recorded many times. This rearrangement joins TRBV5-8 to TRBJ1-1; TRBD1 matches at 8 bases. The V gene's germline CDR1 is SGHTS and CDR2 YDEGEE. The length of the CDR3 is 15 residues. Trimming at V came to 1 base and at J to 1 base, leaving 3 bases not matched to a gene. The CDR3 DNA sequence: TGTGCCAGCAGCTTGAGGGACAGGTCGAACACTGAAGCTTTCTTT. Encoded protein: CASSLRDRSNTEAFF.

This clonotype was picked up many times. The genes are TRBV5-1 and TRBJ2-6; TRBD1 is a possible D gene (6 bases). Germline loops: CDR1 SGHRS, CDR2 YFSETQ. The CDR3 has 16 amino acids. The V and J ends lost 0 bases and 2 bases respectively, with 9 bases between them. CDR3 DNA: TGCGCCAGCAGCTTGGGAGGGGGTCCTGGGGCCAACGTCCTGACTTTC. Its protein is CASSLGGGPGANVLTF. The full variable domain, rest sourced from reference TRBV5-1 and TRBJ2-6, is KAGVTQTPRYLIKTRGQQVTLSCSPISGHRSVSWYQQTPGQGLQFLFEYFSETQRNKGNFPGRFSGRQFSNSRSEMNVSTLELGDSALYLCASSLGGGPGANVLTFGAGSRLTVL.

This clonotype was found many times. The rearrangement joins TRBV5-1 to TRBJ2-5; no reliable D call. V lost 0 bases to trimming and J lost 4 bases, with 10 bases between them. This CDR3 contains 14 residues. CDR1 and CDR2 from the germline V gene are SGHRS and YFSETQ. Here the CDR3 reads CASSLESVGETQYF. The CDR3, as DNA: TGCGCCAGCAGCTTGGAAAGCGTGGGAGAGACCCAGTACTTC.

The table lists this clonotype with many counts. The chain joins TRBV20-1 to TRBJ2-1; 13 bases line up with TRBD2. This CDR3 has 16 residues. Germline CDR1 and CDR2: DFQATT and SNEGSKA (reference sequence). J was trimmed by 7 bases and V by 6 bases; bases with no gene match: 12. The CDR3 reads CSAYITSGGAWNEQFF. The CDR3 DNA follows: TGCAGTGCCTATATTACTAGCGGGGGGGCCTGGAATGAGCAGTTCTTC.

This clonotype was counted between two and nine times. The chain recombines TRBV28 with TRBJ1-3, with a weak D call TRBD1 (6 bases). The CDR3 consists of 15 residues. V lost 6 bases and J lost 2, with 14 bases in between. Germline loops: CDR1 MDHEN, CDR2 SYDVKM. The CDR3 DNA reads TGTGCCAGCAGCCCCTTGGGGGCGGCTGGAAACACCATATATTTT. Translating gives CASSPLGAAGNTIYF.

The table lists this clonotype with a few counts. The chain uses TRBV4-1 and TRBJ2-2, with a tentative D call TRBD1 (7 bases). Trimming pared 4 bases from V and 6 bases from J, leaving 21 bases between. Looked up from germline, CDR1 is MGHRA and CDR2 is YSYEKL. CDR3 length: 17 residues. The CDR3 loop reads CASSRSGGLPVAGELFF. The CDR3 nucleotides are TGCGCCAGCAGCCGTTCAGGGGGACTCCCGGTGGCCGGGGAGCTGTTTTTT.

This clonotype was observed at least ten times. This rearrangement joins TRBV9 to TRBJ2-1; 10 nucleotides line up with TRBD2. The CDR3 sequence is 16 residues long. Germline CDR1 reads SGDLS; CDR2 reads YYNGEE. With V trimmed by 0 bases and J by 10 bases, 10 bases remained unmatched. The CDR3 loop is CASSVGSLAGALEQFF. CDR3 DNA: TGTGCCAGCAGCGTAGGCAGCCTAGCGGGGGCCCTGGAGCAGTTCTTC.

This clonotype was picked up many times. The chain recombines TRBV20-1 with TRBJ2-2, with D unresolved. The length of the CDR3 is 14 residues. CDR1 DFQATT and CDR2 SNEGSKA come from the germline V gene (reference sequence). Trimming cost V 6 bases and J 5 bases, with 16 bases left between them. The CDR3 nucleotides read TGCAGTGCCGTGTTTAAGGTCGGGACCGGGGAGCTGTTTTTT. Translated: CSAVFKVGTGELFF.

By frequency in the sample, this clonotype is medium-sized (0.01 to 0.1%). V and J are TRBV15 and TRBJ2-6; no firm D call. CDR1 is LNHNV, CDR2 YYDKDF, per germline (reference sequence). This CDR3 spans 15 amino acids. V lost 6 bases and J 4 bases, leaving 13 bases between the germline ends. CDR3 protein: CATRTSPGGANVLTF. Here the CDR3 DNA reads TGTGCCACCAGGACCTCCCCCGGGGGGGCCAACGTCCTGACTTTC.